This passage covers 4 T cell receptor beta chains from one sample sequenced in a study of blood T cell repertoires in COVID-19. Clones were read by immunoSEQ multiplex PCR, and TCRdb kept only the in-frame ones, dropping some. The sample comprises over 200,000 clones, roughly 90% of which are singletons, and less than 3.5% rests with the top ten. Sequencing used peripheral blood. These receptors all come from a woman aged 60-70 years with acute or convalescent COVID-19.

This chain connects TRBV30 to TRBJ1-4; TRBD1 matches 7 bases. This CDR3 comprises 15 residues. Germline trimming cut 1 base from V and 8 bases from J; bases unmatched to any gene: 10. Germline V CDR1 and CDR2: GTSNPN, SVGIG (reference sequence). The CDR3 protein is CAWSADQGQREKLFF. The CDR3 nucleotides read TGTGCCTGGAGTGCCGACCAGGGACAGCGGGAAAAACTGTTTTTT.

The chain carries TRBV7-9 and TRBJ2-7, with 7 nucleotides matching TRBD1. CDR1 and CDR2 from the germline V gene are SEHNR and FQNEAQ (reference sequence). The CDR3 loop spans 15 amino acids. V was pared by 4 bases and J by 3 bases, with 9 bases of the junction left unmatched. This CDR3 reads CASSYHVTGYYEQYF. The DNA for the CDR3 is TGTGCCAGCAGCTACCACGTGACAGGGTACTACGAGCAGTACTTC.

The chain combines TRBV30 with TRBJ2-3, with 12 positions matching TRBD1. The CDR3 runs to 15 residues. Trimming at V came to 6 bases and at J to 4 bases, leaving 8 bases not matched to a gene. Germline loops: CDR1 GTSNPN, CDR2 SVGIG (reference sequence). The CDR3 here is CACKSGQGASDTQYF. CDR3 nucleotide sequence: TGTGCCTGCAAATCGGGACAGGGGGCTTCAGATACGCAGTATTTT.

The rearrangement joins TRBV19 to TRBJ1-2, with TRBD1 as a possible D gene (5 bases). Germline CDR1 is LNHDA and CDR2 is SQIVND (reference sequence). The CDR3 has 14 amino acids. Trimming shortened V by 5 bases and J by 8 bases, and 18 bases separated the two germline ends. CDR3 region: CASSLSGAKGGYTF. The CDR3, as DNA: TGTGCCAGTAGTTTATCTGGGGCCAAAGGCGGCTACACCTTC. Filled out from reference TRBV19 and TRBJ1-2, the complete variable domain reads DGGITQSPKYLFRKEGQNVTLSCEQNLNHDAMYWYRQDPGQGLRLIYYSQIVNDFQKGDIAEGYSVSREKKESFPLTVTSAQKNPTAFYLCASSLSGAKGGYTFGSGTRLTVV.